Reported below is one T cell receptor (beta chain). This specimen comes from a study of blood T cell repertoires in COVID-19. Looking at the study overall: Both acute and convalescent COVID-19 samples were obtained from the United States, Italy and Spain. PBMCs, B-cell-depleted T cells, or T cells were the source of the cDNA or gDNA that made up the material.

The CDR3 spans 17 residues. Trimming cost V 1 base and J 9 bases; bases outside gene matches: 10. CDR1 and CDR2 from the germline V gene are SGHAT and FQNNGV. Under the authors' procedure: Reference gene primer amplification gave nucleated cell count estimates. Data came from immunoSEQ multiplex PCR; TCRdb stores just in-frame clones and leaves some out. From that table come the V and J calls and clone size; the DNA was used to work out D and trimming. The data contain roughly 140,000 clones, 88% of them singletons. This sequence originates from a man in his fifties with active or convalescent COVID-19. The chain carries TRBV11-2 and TRBJ2-1; TRBD2 matches 12 bases. Input material: peripheral blood. The CDR3 here is CASSLGVLAGGRSEQFF. The CDR3 DNA reads TGTGCCAGCAGCTTAGGGGTTCTAGCGGGAGGGCGAAGTGAGCAGTTCTTC.